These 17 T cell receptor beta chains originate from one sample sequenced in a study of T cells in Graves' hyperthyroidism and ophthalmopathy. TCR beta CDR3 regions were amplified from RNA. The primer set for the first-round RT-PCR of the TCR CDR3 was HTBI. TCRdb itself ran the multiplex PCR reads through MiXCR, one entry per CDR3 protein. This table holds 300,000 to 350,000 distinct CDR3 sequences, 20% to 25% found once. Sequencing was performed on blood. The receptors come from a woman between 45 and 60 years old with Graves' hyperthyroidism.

In nucleotides, the CDR3 is TGTGCCAGCAGTTCGAGAGGGGTTAATGAAAAACTGTTTTTT. Its translation: CASSSRGVNEKLFF. The chain combines TRBV6-9 with TRBJ1-4, with a weak D call TRBD1 (5 bases). Trimming shortened V by 4 bases and J by 4 bases, and 10 bases separated the two germline ends. Germline V gives CDR1 MNHGY, CDR2 SVAAGI. The CDR3 loop spans 14 amino acids.

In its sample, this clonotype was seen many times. CDR3 sequence reads: CASSSDRGRVGVYGYTF. CDR3 coding DNA: TGTGCCAGCAGTTCGGACAGGGGGCGAGTGGGGGTCTATGGCTACACCTTC. V is TRBV28 and J is TRBJ1-2, with 11 bases matching TRBD1. Trimming took 4 bases from V and 4 from J; bases not matched to a gene: 11. The CDR3 is 17 amino acids. Germline CDR1 MDHEN, CDR2 SYDVKM.

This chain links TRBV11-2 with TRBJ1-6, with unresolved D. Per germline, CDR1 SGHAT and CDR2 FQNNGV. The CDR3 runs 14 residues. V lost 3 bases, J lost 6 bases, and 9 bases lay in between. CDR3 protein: CASSFETSNSPLHF. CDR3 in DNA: TGTGCCAGCAGCTTCGAAACCTCTAATTCACCCCTCCACTTT.

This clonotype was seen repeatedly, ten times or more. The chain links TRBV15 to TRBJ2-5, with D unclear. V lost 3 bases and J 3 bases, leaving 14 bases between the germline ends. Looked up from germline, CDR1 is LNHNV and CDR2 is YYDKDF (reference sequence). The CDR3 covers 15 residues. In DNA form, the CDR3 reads TGTGCCACCAGCAGCCTCGTCGGATTTAAAGAGACCCAGTACTTC. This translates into CATSSLVGFKETQYF.

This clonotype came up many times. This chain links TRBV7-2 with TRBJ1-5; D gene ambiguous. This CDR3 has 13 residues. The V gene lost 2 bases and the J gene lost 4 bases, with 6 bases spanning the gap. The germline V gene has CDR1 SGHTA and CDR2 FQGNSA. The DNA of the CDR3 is TGTGCCAGCAGCTTAACAGCTAATCAGCCCCAGCATTTT. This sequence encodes CASSLTANQPQHF.

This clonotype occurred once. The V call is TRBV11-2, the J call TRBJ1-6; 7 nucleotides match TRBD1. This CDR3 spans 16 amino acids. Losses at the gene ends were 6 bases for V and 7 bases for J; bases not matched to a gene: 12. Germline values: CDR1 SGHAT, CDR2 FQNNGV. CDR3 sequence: CASRPIRDRKNSPLHF. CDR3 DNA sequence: TGTGCCAGCAGGCCAATTCGGGACAGAAAGAATTCACCCCTCCACTTT.

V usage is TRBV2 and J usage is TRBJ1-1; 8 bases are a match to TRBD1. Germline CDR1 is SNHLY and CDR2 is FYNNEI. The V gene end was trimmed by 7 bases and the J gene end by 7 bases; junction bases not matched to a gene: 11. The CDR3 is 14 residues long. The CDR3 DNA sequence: TGTGCCAGCACCGGCGACAGGGGAAGTAATGAAGCTTTCTTT. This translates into CASTGDRGSNEAFF.

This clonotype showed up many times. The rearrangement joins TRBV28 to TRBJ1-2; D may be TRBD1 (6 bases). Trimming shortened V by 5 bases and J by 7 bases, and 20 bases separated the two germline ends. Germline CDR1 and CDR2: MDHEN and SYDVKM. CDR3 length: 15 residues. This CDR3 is CASSQSGQRNGGYTF. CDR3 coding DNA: TGTGCCAGCAGTCAATCGGGACAACGGAATGGTGGCTACACCTTC.

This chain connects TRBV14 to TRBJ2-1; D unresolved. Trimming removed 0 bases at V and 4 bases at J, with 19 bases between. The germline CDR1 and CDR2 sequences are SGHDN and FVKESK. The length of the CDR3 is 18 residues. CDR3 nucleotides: TGTGCCAGCAGCCAAGATCAGTTTAGCCAGGTTGAATACAATGAGCAGTTCTTC. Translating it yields CASSQDQFSQVEYNEQFF.

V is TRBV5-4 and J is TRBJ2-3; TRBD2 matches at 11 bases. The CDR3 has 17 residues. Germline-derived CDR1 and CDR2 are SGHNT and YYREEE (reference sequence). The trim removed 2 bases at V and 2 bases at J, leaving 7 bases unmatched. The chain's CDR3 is CASSFPSGGTNTDTQYF. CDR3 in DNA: TGTGCCAGCAGCTTCCCTAGCGGGGGGACAAACACAGATACGCAGTATTTT. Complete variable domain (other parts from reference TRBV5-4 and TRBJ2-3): ETGVTQSPTHLIKTRGQQVTLRCSSQSGHNTVSWYQQALGQGPQFIFQYYREEENGRGNFPPRFSGLQFPNYSSELNVNALELDDSALYLCASSFPSGGTNTDTQYFGPGTRLTVL.

Here the CDR3 reads CASSSSGGLGNEQFF. In DNA form, the CDR3 reads TGTGCCAGCAGCTCGAGCGGGGGGTTAGGGAATGAGCAGTTCTTC. The V call is TRBV2, the J call TRBJ2-1, with TRBD2 identical over 9 bases. Germline V lookup: CDR1 SNHLY, CDR2 FYNNEI. This CDR3 has 15 amino acids. The V gene end was trimmed by 6 bases and the J gene end by 7 bases; junction bases not matched to a gene: 10.

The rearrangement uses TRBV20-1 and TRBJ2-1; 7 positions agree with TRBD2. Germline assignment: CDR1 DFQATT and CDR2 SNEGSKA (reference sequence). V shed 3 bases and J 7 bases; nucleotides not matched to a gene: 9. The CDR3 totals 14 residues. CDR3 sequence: CSASNGLVRNEQFF. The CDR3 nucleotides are TGCAGTGCTAGTAACGGACTAGTCCGAAATGAGCAGTTCTTC.

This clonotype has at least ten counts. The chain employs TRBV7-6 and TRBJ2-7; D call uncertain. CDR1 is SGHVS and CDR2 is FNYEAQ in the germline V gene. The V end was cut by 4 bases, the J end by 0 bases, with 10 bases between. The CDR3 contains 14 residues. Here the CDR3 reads CASSYGARSYEQYF. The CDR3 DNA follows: TGTGCCAGCAGCTACGGCGCCCGCTCCTACGAGCAGTACTTC.

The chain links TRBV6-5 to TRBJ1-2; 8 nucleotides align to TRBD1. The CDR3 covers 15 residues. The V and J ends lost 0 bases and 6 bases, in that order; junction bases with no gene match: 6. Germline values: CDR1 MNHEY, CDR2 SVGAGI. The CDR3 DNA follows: TGTGCCAGCAGTTACTCGGGACAGGCCGTAGATGGCTACACCTTC. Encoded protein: CASSYSGQAVDGYTF.

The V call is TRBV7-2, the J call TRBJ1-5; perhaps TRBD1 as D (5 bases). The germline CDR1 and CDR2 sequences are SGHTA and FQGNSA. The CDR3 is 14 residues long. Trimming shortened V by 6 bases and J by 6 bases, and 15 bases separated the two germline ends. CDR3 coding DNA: TGTGCCAGCAGTACTGGGCGGGGCGGTCAGCCCCAGCATTTT. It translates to CASSTGRGGQPQHF.

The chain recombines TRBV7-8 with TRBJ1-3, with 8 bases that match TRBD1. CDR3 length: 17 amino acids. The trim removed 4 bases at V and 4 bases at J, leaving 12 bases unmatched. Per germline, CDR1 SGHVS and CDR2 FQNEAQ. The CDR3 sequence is CASSSEGLQGGGNTIYF. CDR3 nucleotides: TGTGCCAGCAGCTCAGAAGGTTTACAGGGGGGCGGAAACACCATATATTTT.

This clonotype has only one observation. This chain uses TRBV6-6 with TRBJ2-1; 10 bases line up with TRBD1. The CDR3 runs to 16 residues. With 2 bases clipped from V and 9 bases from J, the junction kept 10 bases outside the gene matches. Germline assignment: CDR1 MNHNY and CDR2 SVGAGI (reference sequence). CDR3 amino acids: CASSYTDRGTAAEQFF. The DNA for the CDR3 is TGTGCCAGCAGTTACACGGACAGGGGGACGGCGGCTGAGCAGTTCTTC.